Listed below are T cell receptor beta chains from one sample, sequenced in a study of T cell responses to AZD1222 COVID-19 vaccine. Assay used: immunoSEQ multiplex PCR; TCRdb lists only in-frame clones, some missing. The sample lists tens of thousands of clones; more than 75% were seen once. The sequences come from peripheral blood, collected on day 0 of AZD1222 vaccination. Receptor source: an adult in good health. The CDR3 runs from the conserved cysteine through the conserved F or W. A D gene is named only where the DNA matches it firmly. Clone size, where shown, is once, few, many, or a class for clones that have expanded.

d_call,v_call,j_call,cdr3_length,clone_size,cdr3_nt,cdr3_aa
.,TRBV6-5,TRBJ1-3,15,few,TGTGCCAGCAGTTTCAGGGGCCTCTCTGGAAACACCATATATTTT,CASSFRGLSGNTIYF
TRBD1,TRBV6-1,TRBJ1-2,13,.,TGTGCCAGCAGTTGGACAGGGGCCTATGGCTACACCTTC,CASSWTGAYGYTF
.,TRBV28,TRBJ2-7,15,.,TGTGCCAGCAGTTTTACAGGAATGAGCTCCTACGAGCAGTACTTC,CASSFTGMSSYEQYF
.,TRBV30,TRBJ1-1,16,.,TGTGCCTGGAGTCCTCCTGGATGGGGAGGCGCCACTGAAGCTTTCTTT,CAWSPPGWGGATEAFF
TRBD1,TRBV6-5,TRBJ1-3,15,few,TGTGCCAGCAGTCCGGACAGGGGGAGAGGAAACACCATATATTTT,CASSPDRGRGNTIYF
.,TRBV19,TRBJ2-5,14,.,TGTGCCAGTACTGCCCGACATTCCCAAGAGACCCAGTACTTC,CASTARHSQETQYF
.,TRBV18,TRBJ1-1,15,.,TGTGCCAGCTCACCTGGCGGACCCATGAACACTGAAGCTTTCTTT,CASSPGGPMNTEAFF
TRBD1,TRBV19,TRBJ2-2,15,.,TGTGCCAGTACCCCCGGGACAGCGAACACCGGGGAGCTGTTTTTT,CASTPGTANTGELFF
.,TRBV10-1,TRBJ2-3,13,.,TGCGCCAGCAGTGAACCTAGCACAGATACGCAGTATTTT,CASSEPSTDTQYF
TRBD1,TRBV9,TRBJ1-2,13,.,TGTGCCAGCAGCCCCAGGGGGGGCTATGGCTACACCTTC,CASSPRGGYGYTF
TRBD1,TRBV19,TRBJ1-6,20,.,TGTGCCAGTAGTATAAAAACAGGGGGGGCCCATAGCTCCTATAATTCACCCCTCCACTTT,CASSIKTGGAHSSYNSPLHF
.,TRBV5-1,TRBJ1-4,15,.,TGCGCCAGCAGCCTTAACAGGCGGGTTAATGAAAAACTGTTTTTT,CASSLNRRVNEKLFF
TRBD2,TRBV10-3,TRBJ2-5,14,once,TGTGCCATCAGTGCCGCGGGGGAAGGAGAGACCCAGTACTTC,CAISAAGEGETQYF
TRBD2,TRBV6-1,TRBJ2-1,14,.,TGTGCCAGCAGTGAGAGCGGGAGAAGGAATGAGCAGTTCTTC,CASSESGRRNEQFF
TRBD1,TRBV9,TRBJ1-2,16,.,TGTGCCAGCAGCGTACTCCAGGGGGCAGGATCGGATGGCTACACCTTC,CASSVLQGAGSDGYTF
TRBD2,TRBV6-2/TRBV6-3,TRBJ2-7,16,.,TGTGCCAGCAGCTATCCGCTAGCGGAGCCTTCCTACGAGCAGTACTTC,CASSYPLAEPSYEQYF
.,TRBV7-9,TRBJ1-6,16,.,TGTGCCAGCACCCTTGGACAGTCCTCCTATAATTCACCCCTCCACTTT,CASTLGQSSYNSPLHF
.,TRBV28,TRBJ1-1,14,.,TGTGCCAGCAGCCCGGGGGGACAGAACACTGAAGCTTTCTTT,CASSPGGQNTEAFF
.,TRBV27,TRBJ2-1,15,.,TGTGCCAGCAGCTGGGCAGCCAGCTCCTACAATGAGCAGTTCTTC,CASSWAASSYNEQFF
TRBD2,TRBV6-5,TRBJ2-1,16,.,TGTGCCAGCAGTTACGGGACTAGCGCCATCTACAATGAGCAGTTCTTC,CASSYGTSAIYNEQFF
TRBD1,TRBV30,TRBJ2-3,14,.,TGTGCCTGGACGGTCGGGACAGGGAAAGATACGCAGTATTTT,CAWTVGTGKDTQYF
.,TRBV18,TRBJ1-1,14,.,TGTGCCAGCTCACCACGGACAGCGAACACTGAAGCTTTCTTT,CASSPRTANTEAFF
.,TRBV15,TRBJ1-2,14,.,TGTGCCACCAGCAGAGGCGAGGTATTGGATGGCTACACCTTC,CATSRGEVLDGYTF
.,TRBV27,TRBJ2-5,15,.,TGTGCCAGCAGTCTTAACCGGGACAAACAAGAGACCCAGTACTTC,CASSLNRDKQETQYF